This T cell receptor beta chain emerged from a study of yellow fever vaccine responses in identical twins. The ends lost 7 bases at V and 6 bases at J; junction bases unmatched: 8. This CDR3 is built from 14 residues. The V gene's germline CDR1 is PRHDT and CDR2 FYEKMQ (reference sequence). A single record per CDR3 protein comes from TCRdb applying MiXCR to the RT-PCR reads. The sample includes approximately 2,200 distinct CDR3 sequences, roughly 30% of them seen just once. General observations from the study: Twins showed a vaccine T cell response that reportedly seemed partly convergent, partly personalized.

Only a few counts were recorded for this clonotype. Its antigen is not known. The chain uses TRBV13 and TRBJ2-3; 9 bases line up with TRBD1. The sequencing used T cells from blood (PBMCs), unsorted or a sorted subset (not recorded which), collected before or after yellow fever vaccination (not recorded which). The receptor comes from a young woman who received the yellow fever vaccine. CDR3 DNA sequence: TGTGCCAGCACGCCGGGACAGGGCATCGATACGCAGTATTTT. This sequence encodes CASTPGQGIDTQYF.